These T cell receptor beta chains were read from a single sample in a study of blood T cell repertoires in COVID-19. TCRdb's copy holds only in-frame clones and misses some; the assay was immunoSEQ multiplex PCR. The sample shows 120,000 or so clones, 85% to 90% of them seen only once. The sequencing input was peripheral blood. These receptors all stem from a woman in her seventies with acute or convalescent COVID-19. Each CDR3 is given with its conserved first and last residue. D genes are given only for firm matches. The size entry is marked missing in some rows and otherwise reads once, few, many or a size class.

j_gene | d_gene | abundance | v_gene | CDR3aa | CDR3nt
TRBJ1-2 | . | . | TRBV6-2/TRBV6-3 | CASSYDSIGYGYTF | TGTGCCAGCAGTTACGACTCCATTGGCTATGGCTACACCTTC
TRBJ1-6 | . | . | TRBV5-4 | CATSSHGGHSPLHF | TGTGCCACCTCCTCACACGGGGGGCATTCACCCCTCCACTTT
TRBJ2-7 | . | . | TRBV9 | CASSVGVRDEQYF | TGTGCCAGCAGCGTAGGGGTGAGGGACGAGCAGTACTTC
TRBJ1-1 | TRBD1 | . | TRBV2 | CASSKQGGDTEAFF | TGTGCCAGCAGTAAACAGGGGGGAGATACTGAAGCTTTCTTT
TRBJ2-4 | TRBD2 | . | TRBV24-1 | CATSDIAGGPGKNIQYF | TGTGCCACCAGTGACATAGCGGGGGGGCCGGGCAAAAACATTCAGTACTTC
TRBJ1-1 | . | . | TRBV19 | CASSIVGQRLAFF | TGTGCCAGTAGTATAGTTGGACAGCGGCTGGCTTTCTTT
TRBJ1-4 | . | . | TRBV29-1 | CSVEPGREGLFF | TGCAGCGTTGAACCAGGGAGGGAAGGACTGTTTTTT
TRBJ2-2 | . | . | TRBV18 | CASSPGAPGELFF | TGTGCCAGCTCACCAGGGGCGCCCGGGGAGCTGTTTTTT
TRBJ2-3 | TRBD2 | . | TRBV4-2 | CASSQVGTSGGADTQYF | TGTGCCAGCAGCCAAGTTGGGACTAGCGGGGGGGCGGATACGCAGTATTTT
TRBJ1-2 | . | . | TRBV28 | CASSSGQGDYGYTF | TGTGCCAGCAGTTCTGGCCAGGGTGACTATGGCTACACCTTC
TRBJ1-1 | . | . | TRBV18 | CASSLGGEMNTEAFF | TGTGCCAGCTCACTGGGCGGGGAAATGAACACTGAAGCTTTCTTT
TRBJ2-3 | TRBD2 | . | TRBV24-1 | CATSDLDQRGSTDTQYF | TGTGCCACCAGTGATTTGGACCAGCGGGGGAGCACAGATACGCAGTATTTT
TRBJ1-3 | . | . | TRBV7-2 | CASARTPGISGNTIYF | TGTGCCAGCGCGAGGACCCCGGGGATCTCTGGAAACACCATATATTTT
TRBJ2-1 | TRBD1 | . | TRBV5-1 | CASSGHPGQGNEQFF | TGCGCCAGCAGCGGCCACCCGGGACAGGGTAATGAGCAGTTCTTC
TRBJ1-6 | . | once | TRBV27 | CASSLQGYNNSPLHF | TGTGCCAGCAGTTTACAGGGATACAATAATTCACCCCTCCACTTT
TRBJ2-5 | . | . | TRBV5-1 | CASSLGGVQETQYF | TGCGCCAGCAGCTTGGGGGGGGTTCAAGAGACCCAGTACTTC
TRBJ2-5 | TRBD1 | . | TRBV2 | CASRVGTGGTETQYF | TGTGCCAGCAGGGTAGGGACAGGGGGCACAGAGACCCAGTACTTC
TRBJ1-1 | . | . | TRBV28 | CASVAWGHGVNTEAFF | TGTGCCAGCGTAGCCTGGGGGCATGGGGTGAACACTGAAGCTTTCTTT
TRBJ2-1 | . | . | TRBV27 | CASSLQGGGRVGQFF | TGTGCCAGCAGTCTCCAGGGTGGGGGCCGAGTTGGGCAGTTCTTC
TRBJ2-1 | TRBD2 | . | TRBV30 | CAWSGLAGVNEQFF | TGTGCCTGGAGTGGTCTAGCGGGGGTCAATGAGCAGTTCTTC
TRBJ1-1 | . | many | TRBV7-9 | CASSFQINTEAFF | TGTGCCAGCAGCTTCCAGATTAACACTGAAGCTTTCTTT
TRBJ2-3 | . | . | TRBV24-1 | CATSDLQGGTDTQYF | TGTGCCACCAGTGATTTACAGGGAGGCACAGATACGCAGTATTTT
TRBJ1-2 | . | . | TRBV7-2 | CASSPAGNYGYTF | TGTGCCAGCAGCCCCGCAGGGAACTATGGCTACACCTTC
TRBJ2-1 | TRBD2 | once | TRBV5-1 | CASSPPPASGGYNEQFF | TGCGCCAGCAGCCCGCCACCGGCTAGCGGGGGGTACAATGAGCAGTTCTTC